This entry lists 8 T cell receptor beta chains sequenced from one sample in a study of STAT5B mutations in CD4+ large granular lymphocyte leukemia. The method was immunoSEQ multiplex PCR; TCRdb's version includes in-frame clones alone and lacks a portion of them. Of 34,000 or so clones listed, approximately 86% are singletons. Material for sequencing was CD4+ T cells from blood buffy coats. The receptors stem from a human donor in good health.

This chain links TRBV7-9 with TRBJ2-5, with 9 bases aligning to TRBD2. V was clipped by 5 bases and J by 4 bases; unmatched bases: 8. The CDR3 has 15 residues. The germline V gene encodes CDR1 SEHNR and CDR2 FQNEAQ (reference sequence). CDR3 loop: CASSLRTSGRETQYF. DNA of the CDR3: TGTGCCAGCAGCCTACGAACTAGCGGGCGAGAGACCCAGTACTTC.

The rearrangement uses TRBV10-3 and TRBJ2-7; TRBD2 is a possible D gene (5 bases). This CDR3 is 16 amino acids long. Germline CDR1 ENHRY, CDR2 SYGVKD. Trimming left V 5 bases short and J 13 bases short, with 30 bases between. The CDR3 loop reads CAISPLGSSPNYLIYF. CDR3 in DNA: TGTGCCATCAGTCCTCTCGGATCTAGCCCGAACTATCTTATATACTTC.

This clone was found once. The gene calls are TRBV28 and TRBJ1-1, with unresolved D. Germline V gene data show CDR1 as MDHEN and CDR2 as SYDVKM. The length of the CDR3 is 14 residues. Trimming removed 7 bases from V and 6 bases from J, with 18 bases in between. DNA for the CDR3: TGTGCCAGCAAGGGAGCAGGTCAAGGTGCTGAAGCTTTCTTT. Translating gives CASKGAGQGAEAFF.

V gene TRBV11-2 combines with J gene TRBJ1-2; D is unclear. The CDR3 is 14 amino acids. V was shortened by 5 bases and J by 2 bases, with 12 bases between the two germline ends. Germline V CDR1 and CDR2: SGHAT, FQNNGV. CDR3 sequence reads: CASSRRQANYGYTF. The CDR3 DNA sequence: TGTGCCAGCAGCCGGCGGCAGGCGAACTATGGCTACACCTTC.

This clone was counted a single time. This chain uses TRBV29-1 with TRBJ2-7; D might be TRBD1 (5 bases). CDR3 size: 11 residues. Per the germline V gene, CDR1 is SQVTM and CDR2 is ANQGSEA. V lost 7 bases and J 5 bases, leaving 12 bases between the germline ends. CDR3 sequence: CSARGSHEQYF. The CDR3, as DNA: TGCAGCGCAAGGGGTTCCCACGAGCAGTACTTC.

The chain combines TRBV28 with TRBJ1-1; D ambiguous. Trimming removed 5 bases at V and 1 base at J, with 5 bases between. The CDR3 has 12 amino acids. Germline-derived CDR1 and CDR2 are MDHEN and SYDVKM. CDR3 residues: CASSNSNTEAFF. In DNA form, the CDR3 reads TGTGCCAGCAGTAACTCGAACACTGAAGCTTTCTTT.

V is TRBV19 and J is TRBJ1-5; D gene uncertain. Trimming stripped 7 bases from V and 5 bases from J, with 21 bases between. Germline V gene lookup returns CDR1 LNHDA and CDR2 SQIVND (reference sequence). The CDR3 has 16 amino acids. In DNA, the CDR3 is TGTGCCAGTAAGGGTGGGGATCAGATAAAATATCAGCCCCAGCATTTT. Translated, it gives CASKGGDQIKYQPQHF.

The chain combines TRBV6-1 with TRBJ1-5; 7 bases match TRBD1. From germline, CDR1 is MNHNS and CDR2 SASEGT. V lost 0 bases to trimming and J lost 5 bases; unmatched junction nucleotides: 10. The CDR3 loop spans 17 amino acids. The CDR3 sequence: CASSEALGQAKYQPQHF. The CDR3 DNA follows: TGTGCCAGCAGTGAAGCCCTAGGACAGGCAAAGTATCAGCCCCAGCATTTT.